This TCR beta chain was obtained from a study of shared clonotypes between healthy human individuals. Germline-derived CDR1 and CDR2 are SNHLY and FYNNEI. The CDR3 totals 16 residues. With 7 bases clipped from V and 0 bases from J, the junction kept 10 bases outside the gene matches. Profiling relied on immunoSEQ multiplex PCR, and the TCRdb table lists in-frame clones only, not all of them. The sample yields under 1,100,000 clones, around 82% seen once. The clonotype comes from a man aged 18 to 29 in good health. Some clones in this sample may be carry-over from other donors' samples. The sample consisted of memory CD4+ T cells from PBMCs. Subset described: CD45RA-negative fraction. V is TRBV2 and J is TRBJ2-3, with 7 bases identical to TRBD1. The CDR3 nucleotides are TGTGCCAGCATTCAGACAGGGAAAACTAGCACAGATACGCAGTATTTT. Its protein product is CASIQTGKTSTDTQYF.